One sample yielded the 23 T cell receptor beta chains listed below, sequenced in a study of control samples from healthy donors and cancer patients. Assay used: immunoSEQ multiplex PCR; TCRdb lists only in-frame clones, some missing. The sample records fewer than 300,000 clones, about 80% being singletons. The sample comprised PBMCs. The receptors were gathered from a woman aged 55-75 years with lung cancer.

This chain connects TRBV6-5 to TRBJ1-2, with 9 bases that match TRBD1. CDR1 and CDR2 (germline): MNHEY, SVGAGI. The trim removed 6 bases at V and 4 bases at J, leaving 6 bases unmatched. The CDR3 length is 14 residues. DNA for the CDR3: TGTGCCAGCAGAATACAGGGGGCCGGCTATGGCTACACCTTC. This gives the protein CASRIQGAGYGYTF.

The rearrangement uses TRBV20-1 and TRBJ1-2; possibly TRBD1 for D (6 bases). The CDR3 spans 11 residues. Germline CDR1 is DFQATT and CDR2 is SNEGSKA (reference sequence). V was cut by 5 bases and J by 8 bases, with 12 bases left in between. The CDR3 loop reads CSAHQGYGYTF. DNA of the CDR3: TGCAGTGCTCATCAGGGGTACGGCTACACCTTC.

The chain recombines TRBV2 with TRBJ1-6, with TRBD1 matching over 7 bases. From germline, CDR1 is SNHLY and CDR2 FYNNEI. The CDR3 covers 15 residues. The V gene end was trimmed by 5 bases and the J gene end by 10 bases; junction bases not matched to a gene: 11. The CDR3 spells CASSTRTGGGSPLHF. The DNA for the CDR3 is TGTGCCAGCAGTACCCGGACAGGCGGCGGCTCACCCCTCCACTTT. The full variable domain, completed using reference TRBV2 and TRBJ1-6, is EPEVTQTPSHQVTQMGQEVILRCVPISNHLYFYWYRQILGQKVEFLVSFYNNEISEKSEIFDDQFSVERPDGSNFTLKIRSTKLEDSAMYFCASSTRTGGGSPLHFGNGTRLTVT.

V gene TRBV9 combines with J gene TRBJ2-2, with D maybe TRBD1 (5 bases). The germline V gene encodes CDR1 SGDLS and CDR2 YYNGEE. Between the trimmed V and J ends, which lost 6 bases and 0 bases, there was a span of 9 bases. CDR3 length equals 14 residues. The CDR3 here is CASTDNSNTGELFF. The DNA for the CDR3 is TGTGCCAGCACGGACAATTCGAACACCGGGGAGCTGTTTTTT. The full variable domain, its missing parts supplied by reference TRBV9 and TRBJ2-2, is DSGVTQTPKHLITATGQRVTLRCSPRSGDLSVYWYQQSLDQGLQFLIQYYNGEERAKGNILERFSAQQFPDLHSELNLSSLELGDSALYFCASTDNSNTGELFFGEGSRLTVL.

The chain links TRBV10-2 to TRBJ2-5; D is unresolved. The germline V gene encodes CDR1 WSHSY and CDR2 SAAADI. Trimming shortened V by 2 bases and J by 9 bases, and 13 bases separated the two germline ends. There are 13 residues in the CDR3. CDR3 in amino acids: CASSEGRAAAQYF. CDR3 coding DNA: TGCGCCAGCAGTGAGGGAAGGGCGGCGGCCCAGTACTTC.

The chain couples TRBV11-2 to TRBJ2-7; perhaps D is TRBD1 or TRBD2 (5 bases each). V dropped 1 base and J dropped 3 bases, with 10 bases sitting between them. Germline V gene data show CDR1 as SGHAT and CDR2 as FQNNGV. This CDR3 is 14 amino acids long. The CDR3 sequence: CASSLAGGGYEQYF. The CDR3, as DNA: TGTGCCAGCAGCTTAGCTGGTGGGGGCTACGAGCAGTACTTC.

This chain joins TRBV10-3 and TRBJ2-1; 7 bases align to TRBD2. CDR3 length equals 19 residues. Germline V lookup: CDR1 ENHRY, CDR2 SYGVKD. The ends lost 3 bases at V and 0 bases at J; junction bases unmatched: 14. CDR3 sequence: CAISDVRGAGPSSYNEQFF. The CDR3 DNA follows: TGTGCCATCAGTGACGTTCGTGGAGCGGGGCCCAGCTCCTACAATGAGCAGTTCTTC.

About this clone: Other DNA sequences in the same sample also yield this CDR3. The CDR3 sequence is CAISESGEQYF. CDR3 sequence (DNA): TGTGCCATCAGTGAGTCGGGTGAGCAGTACTTC. This chain connects TRBV10-3 to TRBJ2-7, with D hard to call. The CDR3 sequence is 11 residues long. V was trimmed by 0 bases and J by 7 bases, leaving 4 bases between them. CDR1 is ENHRY and CDR2 is SYGVKD in the germline V gene.

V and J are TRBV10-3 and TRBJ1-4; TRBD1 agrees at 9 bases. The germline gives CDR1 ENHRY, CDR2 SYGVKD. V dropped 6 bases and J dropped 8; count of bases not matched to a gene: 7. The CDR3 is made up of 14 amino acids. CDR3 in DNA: TGTGCCATCAGACCGGGACAGGGATTGGAAAAACTGTTTTTT. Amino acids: CAIRPGQGLEKLFF.

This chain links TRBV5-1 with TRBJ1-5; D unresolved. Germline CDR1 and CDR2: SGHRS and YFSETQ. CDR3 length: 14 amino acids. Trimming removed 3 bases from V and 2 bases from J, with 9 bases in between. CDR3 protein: CASSWDGGNQPQHF. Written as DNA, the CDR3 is TGCGCCAGCAGCTGGGATGGTGGCAATCAGCCCCAGCATTTT.

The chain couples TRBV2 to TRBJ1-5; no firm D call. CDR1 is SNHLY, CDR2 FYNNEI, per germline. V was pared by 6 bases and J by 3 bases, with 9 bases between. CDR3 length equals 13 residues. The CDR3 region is CASRWEPNQPQHF. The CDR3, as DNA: TGTGCCAGCAGGTGGGAACCCAATCAGCCCCAGCATTTT.

CDR3 DNA: TGTGCCAGCAGCGTAGGACAGGGGGCGTCCGGGGAGCTGTTTTTT. Translated, it gives CASSVGQGASGELFF. The V gene is TRBV9, the J gene TRBJ2-2; 10 bases match TRBD1. This CDR3 comprises 15 residues. The germline V gene has CDR1 SGDLS and CDR2 YYNGEE. J gave up 6 bases and V 0 bases, and 2 bases lay outside the gene matches.

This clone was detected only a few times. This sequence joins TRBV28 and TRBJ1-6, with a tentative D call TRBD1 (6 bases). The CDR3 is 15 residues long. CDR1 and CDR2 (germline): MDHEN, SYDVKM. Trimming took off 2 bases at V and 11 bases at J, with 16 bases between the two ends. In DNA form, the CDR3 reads TGTGCCAGCAGTTTAAGGGGGGGCAGGGGAACACCCCTCCACTTT. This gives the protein CASSLRGGRGTPLHF.

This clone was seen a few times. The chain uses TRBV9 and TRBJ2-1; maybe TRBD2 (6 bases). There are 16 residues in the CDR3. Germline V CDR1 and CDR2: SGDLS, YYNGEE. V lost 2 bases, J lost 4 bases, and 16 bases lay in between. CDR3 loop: CASSVQGAGRYNEQFF. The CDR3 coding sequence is TGTGCCAGCAGCGTCCAAGGGGCGGGAAGGTACAATGAGCAGTTCTTC.

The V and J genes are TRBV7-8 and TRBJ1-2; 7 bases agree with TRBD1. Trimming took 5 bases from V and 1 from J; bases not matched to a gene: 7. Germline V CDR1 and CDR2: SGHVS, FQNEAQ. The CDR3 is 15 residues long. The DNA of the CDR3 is TGTGCCAGCAGCCCGTTCCGGGACAGTAACTATGGCTACACCTTC. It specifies CASSPFRDSNYGYTF.

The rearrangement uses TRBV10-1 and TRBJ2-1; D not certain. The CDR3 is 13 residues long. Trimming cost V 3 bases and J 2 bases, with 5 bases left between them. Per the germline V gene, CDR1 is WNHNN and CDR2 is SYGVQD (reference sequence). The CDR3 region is CASSEGTYNEQFF. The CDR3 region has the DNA TGCGCCAGCAGTGAAGGTACCTACAATGAGCAGTTCTTC.

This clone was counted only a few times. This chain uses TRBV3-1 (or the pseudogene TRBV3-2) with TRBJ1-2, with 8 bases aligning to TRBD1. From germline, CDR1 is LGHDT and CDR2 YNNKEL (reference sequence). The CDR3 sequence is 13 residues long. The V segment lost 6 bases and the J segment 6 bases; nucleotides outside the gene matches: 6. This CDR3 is CASSPTGEDGYTF. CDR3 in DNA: TGTGCCAGCAGTCCGACAGGGGAGGATGGCTACACCTTC.

Written as DNA, the CDR3 is TGTGCCAGCAGCCTCCCCGACAGGGGTCAAGATACGCAGTATTTT. Residues: CASSLPDRGQDTQYF. This chain uses TRBV7-9 with TRBJ2-3, with 8 bases fitting TRBD1. With V trimmed by 5 bases and J by 5 bases, 9 bases remained unmatched. CDR1 is SEHNR, CDR2 FQNEAQ, per germline (reference sequence). The CDR3 spans 15 residues.

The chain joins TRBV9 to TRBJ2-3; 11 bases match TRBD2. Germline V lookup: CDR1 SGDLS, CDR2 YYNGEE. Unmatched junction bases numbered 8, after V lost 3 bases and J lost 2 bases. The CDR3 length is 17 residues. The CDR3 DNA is TGTGCCAGCAGCGGGAGTCTAGCGGGGGGTTCCACAGATACGCAGTATTTT. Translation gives CASSGSLAGGSTDTQYF.

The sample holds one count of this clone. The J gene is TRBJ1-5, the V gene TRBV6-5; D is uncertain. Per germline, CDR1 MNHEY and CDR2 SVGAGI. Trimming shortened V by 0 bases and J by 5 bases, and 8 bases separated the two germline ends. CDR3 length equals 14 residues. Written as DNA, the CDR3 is TGTGCCAGCAGTTACTCGAGGTTCGATCAGCCCCAGCATTTT. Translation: CASSYSRFDQPQHF.

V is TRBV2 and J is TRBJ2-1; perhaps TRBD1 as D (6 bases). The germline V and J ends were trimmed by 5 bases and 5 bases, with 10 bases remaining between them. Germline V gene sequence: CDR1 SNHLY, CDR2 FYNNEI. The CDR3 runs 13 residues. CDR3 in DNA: TGTGCCAGCAGTCCTAACAGGGACAATGAGCAGTTCTTC. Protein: CASSPNRDNEQFF. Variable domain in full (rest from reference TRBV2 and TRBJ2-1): EPEVTQTPSHQVTQMGQEVILRCVPISNHLYFYWYRQILGQKVEFLVSFYNNEISEKSEIFDDQFSVERPDGSNFTLKIRSTKLEDSAMYFCASSPNRDNEQFFGPGTRLTVL.

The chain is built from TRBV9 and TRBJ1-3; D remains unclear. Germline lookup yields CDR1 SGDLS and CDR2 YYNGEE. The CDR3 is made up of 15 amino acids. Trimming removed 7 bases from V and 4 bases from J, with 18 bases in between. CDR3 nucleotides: TGTGCCAGCTCCCCCGGGCTGACTCCGGGAAACACCATATATTTT. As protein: CASSPGLTPGNTIYF. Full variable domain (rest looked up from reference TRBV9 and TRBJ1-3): DSGVTQTPKHLITATGQRVTLRCSPRSGDLSVYWYQQSLDQGLQFLIQYYNGEERAKGNILERFSAQQFPDLHSELNLSSLELGDSALYFCASSPGLTPGNTIYFGEGSWLTVV.

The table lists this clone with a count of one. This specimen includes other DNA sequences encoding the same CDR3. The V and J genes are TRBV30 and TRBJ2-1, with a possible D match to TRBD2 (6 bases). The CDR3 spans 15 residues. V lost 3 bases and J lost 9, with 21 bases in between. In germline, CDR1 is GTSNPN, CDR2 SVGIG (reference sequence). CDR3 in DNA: TGTGCCTGGAGAATACTTGGGCGGGGTGGAATTGAGCAGTTCTTC. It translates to CAWRILGRGGIEQFF.